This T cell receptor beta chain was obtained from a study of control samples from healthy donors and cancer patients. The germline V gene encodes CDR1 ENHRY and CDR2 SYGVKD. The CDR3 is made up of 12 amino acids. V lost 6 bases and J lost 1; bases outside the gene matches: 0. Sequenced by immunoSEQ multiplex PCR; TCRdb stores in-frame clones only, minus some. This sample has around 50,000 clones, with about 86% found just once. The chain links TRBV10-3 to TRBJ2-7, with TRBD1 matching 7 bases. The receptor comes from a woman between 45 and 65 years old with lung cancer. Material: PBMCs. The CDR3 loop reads CAIRTGSYEQYF. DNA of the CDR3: TGTGCCATCAGGACAGGGTCCTACGAGCAGTACTTC.